The TCR beta chain under discussion was sequenced for a study of CD8+CD57+ T cells in acquired aplastic anemia. General study points: The same twenty-nine CD8+ CDR3 sequences occurred in patients and in controls.

TCR beta VDJ and CDR3 profiles were obtained from a genomic DNA template. TCRdb redid the calling of the reads with MiXCR, one entry per CDR3 protein. In the table there are roughly 200,000 distinct CDR3 sequences, roughly two thirds of which are singletons. There are 16 residues in the CDR3. The germline CDR1 and CDR2 sequences are MNHEY and SVGEGT. V lost 8 bases to trimming and J lost 3 bases; unmatched junction nucleotides: 14. Sequencing involved patients with CD8+CD57+ cell expansion previously shown by flow cytometry. Each patient had severe acquired aplastic anemia. This clonotype occurred many times. Its antigen is not known.

Sequencing used sorted CD4+, CD8+, or CD8+CD57+ T cells (not recorded which) from PBMCs. V and J are TRBV6-2 or TRBV6-3 and TRBJ2-7, with TRBD1 matching over 9 bases. The sequence derives from a human donor with aplastic anemia. The CDR3 nucleotides read TGTGCCAGCGGCTGGTCCCTGGGACAGGGACTCTACGAGCAGTACTTC. Translating it yields CASGWSLGQGLYEQYF.